Each of the 19 T cell receptor beta chains below was sequenced from the same sample in a study of T-cell memory formation after mild COVID-19 (dated by TCRdb to about 2021). The library was built by means of 5' RACE. TCRdb shows the sequencer as Illumina NovaSeq 6000. TCRdb reran the public reads through fastp at Q25 and MiXCR, keeping productive beta chains. Each entry is one CDR3 protein sequence, shown with its most common DNA and genes. The sample records 90,000 to 120,000 distinct CDR3 sequences, around 14% of which are singletons. The ten largest clonotypes hold around 43% of the sample. The sequencing sample was made of PBMCs or a T cell subset sorted from them (not recorded which). These receptors were collected from a young man who had mild COVID-19 (a few samples of this study predate the infection). The sample titles of this study are shuffled in the database, so cell type and time point are left out; the donor was told from shared clones.

This chain uses TRBV7-9 with TRBJ2-7; 7 bases map to TRBD1. This CDR3 has 15 residues. The germline V gene encodes CDR1 SEHNR and CDR2 FQNEAQ (reference sequence). The trim removed 7 bases at V and 2 bases at J, leaving 11 bases unmatched. As DNA, the CDR3 is TGTGCCAGCACCCCATCGGGACAGCAAACCTACGAGCAGTACTTC. Its protein product is CASTPSGQQTYEQYF.

The chain is built from TRBV7-9 and TRBJ2-1; 8 nucleotides align to TRBD1. From germline, CDR1 is SEHNR and CDR2 FQNEAQ (reference sequence). V was pared by 5 bases and J by 4 bases, with 10 bases of the junction left unmatched. The CDR3 contains 16 residues. The CDR3 DNA follows: TGTGCCAGCAGCACAAACCGGGACAGGTTTTACAATGAGCAGTTCTTC. It is translated as CASSTNRDRFYNEQFF.

The J gene is TRBJ2-6, the V gene TRBV9; a weak D match, TRBD2 (6 bases). The CDR3 runs 18 residues. Trimming shortened V by 3 bases and J by 0 bases, and 16 bases separated the two germline ends. Germline V lookup: CDR1 SGDLS, CDR2 YYNGEE. CDR3 protein: CASSAGVFLGSGANVLTF. The CDR3, as DNA: TGTGCCAGCAGCGCGGGGGTGTTCTTGGGCTCTGGGGCCAACGTCCTGACTTTC. Complete variable domain (other parts from reference TRBV9 and TRBJ2-6): DSGVTQTPKHLITATGQRVTLRCSPRSGDLSVYWYQQSLDQGLQFLIQYYNGEERAKGNILERFSAQQFPDLHSELNLSSLELGDSALYFCASSAGVFLGSGANVLTFGAGSRLTVL.

This clonotype occurred a few times. The rearrangement uses TRBV29-1 and TRBJ2-7; a weak D match, TRBD1 (6 bases). This CDR3 region has 13 residues. V was clipped by 3 bases and J by 0 bases, with 9 bases between them. Germline V gene sequence: CDR1 SQVTM, CDR2 ANQGSEA. The CDR3 nucleotides are TGCAGCGTTGATCTACAGGGCTCCTACGAGCAGTACTTC. This sequence encodes CSVDLQGSYEQYF.

This clonotype was counted ten times or more. This sequence joins TRBV4-2 and TRBJ2-1; D may be TRBD1 (6 bases). The germline V and J ends were trimmed by 2 bases and 6 bases, with 14 bases remaining between them. The CDR3 totals 15 residues. In germline, CDR1 is LGHNA, CDR2 YNFKEQ. In nucleotides, the CDR3 is TGTGCCAGCAGCCAACTACAGGGCAGGGGCAATGAGCAGTTCTTC. As protein: CASSQLQGRGNEQFF.

The chain's CDR3 is CATTPGTLNGYTF. Written as DNA, the CDR3 is TGTGCCACGACCCCCGGGACACTAAATGGCTACACCTTC. V usage is TRBV12-3 or TRBV12-4 and J usage is TRBJ1-2; possibly TRBD1 for D (6 bases). Deletions cut 10 bases from V and 6 bases from J, with 18 bases between. CDR3 length equals 13 residues.

The chain combines TRBV19 with TRBJ2-1, with D perhaps matching TRBD1 (5 bases). Looked up from germline, CDR1 is LNHDA and CDR2 is SQIVND (reference sequence). V was shortened by 3 bases and J by 4 bases, with 7 bases between the two germline ends. The CDR3 extends over 13 amino acids. The CDR3 DNA reads TGTGCCAGTAGTATCGACAGTTACAATGAGCAGTTCTTC. This codes for CASSIDSYNEQFF.

Only a few counts were recorded for this clonotype. The gene calls are TRBV12-3 or TRBV12-4 and TRBJ2-1; possibly TRBD2 for D (6 bases). Trimming pared 5 bases from V and 4 bases from J, leaving 15 bases between. The CDR3 is 15 residues long. CDR3 region: CASSISGGPYNEQFF. The CDR3 DNA is TGTGCCAGCAGTATTAGCGGAGGGCCGTACAATGAGCAGTTCTTC.

The J gene is TRBJ2-5, the V gene TRBV4-3; 13 bases agree with TRBD2. This CDR3 region has 17 residues. J gave up 5 bases and V 3 bases, and 9 bases lay outside the gene matches. Germline lookup yields CDR1 LGHNA and CDR2 YSLEER. The CDR3 region is CASSQDRLAGGGETQYF. The CDR3 DNA reads TGCGCCAGCAGCCAGGACCGACTAGCGGGGGGAGGGGAGACCCAGTACTTC.

This clonotype was counted many times. J is TRBJ2-1 and V is TRBV2; 7 bases agree with TRBD1. Germline V gives CDR1 SNHLY, CDR2 FYNNEI. The CDR3 is 15 amino acids. With V trimmed by 6 bases and J by 0 bases, 5 bases remained unmatched. The CDR3 is CASRDGDSSYNEQFF. The CDR3 DNA is TGTGCCAGCAGGGACGGGGACAGCTCCTACAATGAGCAGTTCTTC.

This clonotype was seen only a few times. The chain couples TRBV6-1 to TRBJ2-7; the D is unclear. V was pared by 2 bases and J by 4 bases, with 9 bases between. The V gene's germline CDR1 is MNHNS and CDR2 SASEGT. The CDR3 loop spans 13 amino acids. The chain's CDR3 is CASSEWADYEQYF. The CDR3, as DNA: TGTGCCAGCAGTGAATGGGCAGATTACGAGCAGTACTTC.

At least ten counts were recorded for this clonotype. The chain carries TRBV12-3 or TRBV12-4 and TRBJ2-5; D is unclear. The CDR3 is 12 residues long. Trimming shortened V by 6 bases and J by 9 bases, and 14 bases separated the two germline ends. Written as DNA, the CDR3 is TGTGCCAGCAGATCAGCATCGGTAGCCCAGTACTTC. Amino acid sequence: CASRSASVAQYF.

The genes are TRBV27 and TRBJ2-1; D is unclear. Germline assignment: CDR1 MNHEY and CDR2 SMNVEV (reference sequence). V was clipped by 4 bases and J by 7 bases, with 11 bases between them. The CDR3 extends over 13 amino acids. The CDR3 nucleotides are TGTGCCAGCAGTTCCAATATGGAGAATGAGCAGTTCTTC. As protein: CASSSNMENEQFF.

J is TRBJ2-7 and V is TRBV5-1, with TRBD1 matching 11 bases. Germline V gene lookup returns CDR1 SGHRS and CDR2 YFSETQ. The CDR3 has 14 residues. The junction had 0 bases not matched to a gene; V was cut back by 3 bases and J by 1 base. CDR3 sequence reads: CASSWDRGSYEQYF. In DNA, the CDR3 is TGCGCCAGCAGCTGGGACAGGGGGTCCTACGAGCAGTACTTC.

The chain is built from TRBV4-3 and TRBJ2-7; D uncertain. Germline loops: CDR1 LGHNA, CDR2 YSLEER. This CDR3 region has 17 residues. V was pared by 0 bases and J by 1 base, with 16 bases between. Here the CDR3 DNA reads TGCGCCAGCAGCCAAGATTTGGGCCCCGGCGATTCCTACGAGCAGTACTTC. The encoded protein is CASSQDLGPGDSYEQYF.

The chain uses TRBV12-3 or TRBV12-4 and TRBJ1-6; D uncertain. The CDR3 covers 12 residues. Trimming shortened V by 6 bases and J by 12 bases, and 12 bases separated the two germline ends. The CDR3: CASSASEGPLHF. As DNA, the CDR3 is TGTGCCAGCAGCGCCTCAGAGGGACCCCTCCACTTT.

This sequence joins TRBV10-3 and TRBJ2-7, with D maybe TRBD1 (5 bases). Trimming removed 2 bases from V and 3 bases from J, with 11 bases in between. CDR3 length: 14 amino acids. In germline, CDR1 is ENHRY, CDR2 SYGVKD. The CDR3 loop is CAISEGRELYEQYV. CDR3 sequence (DNA): TGTGCCATCAGTGAGGGCAGGGAACTCTACGAGCAGTACGTC.

This clonotype showed up many times. The chain uses TRBV5-1 and TRBJ2-7; 7 bases are shared with TRBD1. The length of the CDR3 is 16 residues. The V gene's germline CDR1 is SGHRS and CDR2 YFSETQ. Unmatched junction bases numbered 8, after V lost 0 bases and J lost 2 bases. CDR3 residues: CASSLGQGIVTYEQYF. CDR3 DNA: TGCGCCAGCAGCTTGGGACAGGGCATTGTCACCTACGAGCAGTACTTC. The full variable domain, rest sourced from reference TRBV5-1 and TRBJ2-7, is KAGVTQTPRYLIKTRGQQVTLSCSPISGHRSVSWYQQTPGQGLQFLFEYFSETQRNKGNFPGRFSGRQFSNSRSEMNVSTLELGDSALYLCASSLGQGIVTYEQYFGPGTRLTVT.

This chain joins TRBV29-1 and TRBJ2-7; D perhaps matches TRBD2 (5 bases). Germline V lookup: CDR1 SQVTM, CDR2 ANQGSEA. Trimming removed 0 bases from V and 9 bases from J, with 18 bases in between. The CDR3 spans 14 residues. CDR3 protein: CSVEESVLHGGQYF. The DNA of the CDR3 is TGCAGCGTTGAAGAGTCAGTCCTCCACGGAGGGCAGTACTTC.